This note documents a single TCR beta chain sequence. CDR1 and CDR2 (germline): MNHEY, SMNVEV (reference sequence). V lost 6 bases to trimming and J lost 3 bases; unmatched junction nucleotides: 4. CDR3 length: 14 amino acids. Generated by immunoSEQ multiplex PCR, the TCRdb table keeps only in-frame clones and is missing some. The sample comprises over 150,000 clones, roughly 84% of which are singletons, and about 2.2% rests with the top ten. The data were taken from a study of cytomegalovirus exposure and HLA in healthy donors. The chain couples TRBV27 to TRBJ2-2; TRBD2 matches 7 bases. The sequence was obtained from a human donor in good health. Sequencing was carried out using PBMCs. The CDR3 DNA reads TGTGCCAGCAGATCCAGCGGGGACACCGGGGAGCTGTTTTTT. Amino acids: CASRSSGDTGELFF.